This T cell receptor (beta chain) was recovered during a study of blood T cell repertoires in COVID-19. Study context: Samples representing acute and convalescent COVID-19 were sourced from the United States, Italy and Spain. T cells, B-cell-depleted T cells, or PBMCs supplied cDNA or gDNA.

Authors' analysis steps: From reference gene primer amplification, estimates of nucleated cell counts were derived. TCRdb keeps only in-frame clones here, not all; method: immunoSEQ multiplex PCR. V and J calls and clone size are as listed in that table; D and trimming were resolved from the DNA. This sample has more than 80,000 clones, with about 82% found just once. This clone has a single count. Per germline, CDR1 MNHEY and CDR2 SVGEGT. This CDR3 spans 15 amino acids. Trimming removed 0 bases at V and 4 bases at J, with 12 bases between. This TCR was recovered from a man aged 45 to 65 with active COVID-19. The chain combines TRBV6-2 or TRBV6-3 with TRBJ1-2, with D maybe TRBD1 (5 bases). Specimen: peripheral blood. The CDR3 loop is CASSYSGAGSYGYTF. DNA for the CDR3: TGTGCCAGCAGTTACTCTGGGGCGGGGAGCTATGGCTACACCTTC.